This T cell receptor beta chain was obtained from a study of CD8+ T cells in alopecia areata. Concerning this clone: Antigen specificity is unknown.

Treatment reported: oral pan-JAK inhibitor, 5-10 mg twice daily. Researchers took lesional scalp punch biopsies and peripheral blood from people who were alopecia areata patients. RNA extraction was followed by reverse transcription into cDNA, which acted as the sequencing template. Measured with immunoSEQ multiplex PCR; TCRdb has only the in-frame clones, and not every one. The sample includes 4,400 or so clones, 85% to 95% seen only once; the top ten take 15% to 20%. Trimming left V 0 bases short and J 0 bases short, with 18 bases between. Germline V gene lookup returns CDR1 SGHTA and CDR2 FQGNSA. The CDR3 runs 18 residues. Study-wide findings and caveats: Many expanded lesional clones persisted in scalp and blood during tofacitinib. Alopecia totalis/universalis scalp especially showed more expanded CD8+ clones than normal scalp.

The receptor's source is a human donor with alopecia areata. The specimen comprised skin, sampled at week 4, from a patient treated with tofacitinib. V and J are TRBV7-2 and TRBJ2-7; no firm D call. CDR3 sequence reads: CASSLASFANVPSYEQYF. The CDR3 DNA follows: TGTGCCAGCAGCTTAGCATCATTCGCGAACGTCCCCTCCTACGAGCAGTACTTC. The variable domain in full, completed from reference TRBV7-2 and TRBJ2-7, reads GAGVSQSPSNKVTEKGKDVELRCDPISGHTALYWYRQSLGQGLEFLIYFQGNSAPDKSGLPSDRFSAERTGGSVSTLTIQRTQQEDSAVYLCASSLASFANVPSYEQYFGPGTRLTVT.